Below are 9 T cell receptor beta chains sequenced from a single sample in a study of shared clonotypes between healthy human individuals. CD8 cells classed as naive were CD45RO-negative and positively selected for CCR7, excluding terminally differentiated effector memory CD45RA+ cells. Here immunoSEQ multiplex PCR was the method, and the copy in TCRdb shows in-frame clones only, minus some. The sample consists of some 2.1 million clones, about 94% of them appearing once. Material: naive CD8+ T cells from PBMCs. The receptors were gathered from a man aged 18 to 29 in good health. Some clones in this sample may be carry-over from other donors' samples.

The DNA of the CDR3 is TGTGCCAGCAGCGGCCCTTCTTGGGCCAGCGAGCAGTACTTC. It codes for CASSGPSWASEQYF. This chain joins TRBV9 and TRBJ2-7; D is unresolved. The CDR3 spans 14 residues. The germline V gene encodes CDR1 SGDLS and CDR2 YYNGEE. V was trimmed by 3 bases and J by 6 bases, leaving 16 bases between them. The variable domain in full, completed from reference TRBV9 and TRBJ2-7, reads DSGVTQTPKHLITATGQRVTLRCSPRSGDLSVYWYQQSLDQGLQFLIQYYNGEERAKGNILERFSAQQFPDLHSELNLSSLELGDSALYFCASSGPSWASEQYFGPGTRLTVT.

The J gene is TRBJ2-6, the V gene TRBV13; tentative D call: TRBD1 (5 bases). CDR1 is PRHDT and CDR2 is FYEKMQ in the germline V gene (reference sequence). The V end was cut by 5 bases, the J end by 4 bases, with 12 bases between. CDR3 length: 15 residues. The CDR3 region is CASSQGAGGANVLTF. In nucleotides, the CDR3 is TGTGCCAGCAGCCAAGGGGCAGGAGGGGCCAACGTCCTGACTTTC. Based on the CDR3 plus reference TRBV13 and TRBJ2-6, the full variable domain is AAGVIQSPRHLIKEKRETATLKCYPIPRHDTVYWYQQGPGQDPQFLISFYEKMQSDKGSIPDRFSAQQFSDYHSELNMSSLELGDSALYFCASSQGAGGANVLTFGAGSRLTVL.

CDR3 protein: CASSSDGSPYEQYF. The CDR3 nucleotides are TGTGCCAGCAGTTCCGACGGTTCTCCCTACGAGCAGTACTTC. The J gene is TRBJ2-7, the V gene TRBV27; no clear D gene. CDR3 size: 14 residues. Germline loops: CDR1 MNHEY, CDR2 SMNVEV (reference sequence). Trimming cost V 4 bases and J 2 bases, with 12 bases left between them.

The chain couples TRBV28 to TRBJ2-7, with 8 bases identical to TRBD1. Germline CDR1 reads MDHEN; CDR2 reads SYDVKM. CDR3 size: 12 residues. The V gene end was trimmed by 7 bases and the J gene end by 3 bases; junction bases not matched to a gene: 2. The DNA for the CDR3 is TGTGCCAGCAAGGACAGGGACTACGAGCAGTACTTC. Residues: CASKDRDYEQYF.

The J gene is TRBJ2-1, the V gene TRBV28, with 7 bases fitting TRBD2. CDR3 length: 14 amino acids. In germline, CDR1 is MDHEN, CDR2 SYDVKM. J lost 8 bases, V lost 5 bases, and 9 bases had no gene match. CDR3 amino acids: CASSPLAEEDEQFF. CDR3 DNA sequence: TGTGCCAGCAGTCCCCTAGCGGAGGAGGATGAGCAGTTCTTC.

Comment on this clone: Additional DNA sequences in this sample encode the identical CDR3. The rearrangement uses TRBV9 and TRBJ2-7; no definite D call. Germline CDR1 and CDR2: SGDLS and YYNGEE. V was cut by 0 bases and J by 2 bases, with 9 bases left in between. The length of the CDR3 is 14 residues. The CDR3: CASSVGPVTYEQYF. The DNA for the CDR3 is TGTGCCAGCAGCGTAGGACCTGTCACCTACGAGCAGTACTTC.

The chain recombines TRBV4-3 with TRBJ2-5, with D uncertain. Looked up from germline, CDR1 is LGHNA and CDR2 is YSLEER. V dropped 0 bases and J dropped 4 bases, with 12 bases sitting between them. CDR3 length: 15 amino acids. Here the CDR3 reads CASSQDLGLRETQYF. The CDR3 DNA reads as TGCGCCAGCAGCCAAGATCTCGGCCTACGAGAGACCCAGTACTTC.

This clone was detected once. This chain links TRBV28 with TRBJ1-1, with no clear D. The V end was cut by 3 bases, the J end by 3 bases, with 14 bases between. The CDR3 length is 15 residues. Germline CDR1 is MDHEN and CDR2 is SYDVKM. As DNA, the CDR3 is TGTGCCAGCAGTTTGGTCAGTCTCCCGGACACTGAAGCTTTCTTT. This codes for CASSLVSLPDTEAFF.

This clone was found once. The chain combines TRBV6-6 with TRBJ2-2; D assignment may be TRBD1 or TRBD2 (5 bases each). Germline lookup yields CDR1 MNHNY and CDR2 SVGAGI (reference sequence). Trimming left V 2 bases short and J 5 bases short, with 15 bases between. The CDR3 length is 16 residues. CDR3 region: CASSYLSGAPTGELFF. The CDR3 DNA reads TGTGCCAGCAGTTACCTATCCGGGGCCCCAACCGGGGAGCTGTTTTTT.